Following are 7 T cell receptor beta chains from one sample sequenced in a study of T-cell memory formation after mild COVID-19. From the 5' RACE reads, TCRdb called clonotypes with MiXCR, one entry per CDR3 protein. The sample has around 530,000 distinct CDR3 sequences, roughly a fifth seen once. Sequencing input: PBMCs or a T cell subset sorted from them (not recorded which). These receptors all come from an adult woman who had mild COVID-19 (a few samples of this study predate the infection). Cell type and time point are not known.

The chain is built from TRBV18 and TRBJ2-3; TRBD1 matches 9 bases. Trimming removed 3 bases from V and 0 bases from J; junction bases left unmatched: 4. The CDR3 totals 16 residues. The germline V gene has CDR1 KGHSH and CDR2 LQKENI. The CDR3 loop reads CASSPWGTGSTDTQYF. The CDR3, as DNA: TGTGCCAGCTCACCTTGGGGGACAGGGAGCACAGATACGCAGTATTTT.

The J gene is TRBJ2-6, the V gene TRBV19, with TRBD1 as a possible D gene (6 bases). V was shortened by 3 bases and J by 1 base, with 10 bases between the two germline ends. The CDR3 extends over 16 amino acids. Germline V gene data show CDR1 as LNHDA and CDR2 as SQIVND (reference sequence). The CDR3 here is CASSILGQSGANVLTF. CDR3 nucleotides: TGTGCCAGTAGTATCCTCGGACAGTCTGGGGCCAACGTCCTGACTTTC.

The V call is TRBV9, the J call TRBJ2-1, with 7 bases identical to TRBD1. Germline loops: CDR1 SGDLS, CDR2 YYNGEE. The CDR3 totals 16 residues. V shed 0 bases, J shed 5 bases, and the junction held 8 bases outside the gene matches. The DNA for the CDR3 is TGTGCCAGCAGCGTAGCGTCGGCAGGGGGAAACAATGAGCAGTTCTTC. This gives the protein CASSVASAGGNNEQFF.

The chain joins TRBV5-4 to TRBJ2-1, with 10 positions matching TRBD2. The V and J ends lost 4 bases and 2 bases, in that order; junction bases with no gene match: 6. The CDR3 length is 16 residues. CDR1 and CDR2 (germline): SGHNT, YYREEE (reference sequence). CDR3 region: CASSRGGTSAYNEQFF. In nucleotides, the CDR3 is TGTGCCAGCAGCCGCGGCGGGACTAGCGCCTACAATGAGCAGTTCTTC.

The chain combines TRBV7-8 with TRBJ1-4, with 11 bases aligning to TRBD1. The CDR3 has 16 amino acids. CDR1 and CDR2 from the germline V gene are SGHVS and FQNEAQ. Trimming at V came to 5 bases and at J to 6 bases, leaving 8 bases not matched to a gene. The CDR3 here is CASSILLGQGDEKLFF. The CDR3 nucleotides are TGTGCCAGCAGCATCCTTTTGGGACAGGGGGATGAAAAACTGTTTTTT.

The V gene is TRBV6-5, the J gene TRBJ2-7; 7 nucleotides line up with TRBD1. The CDR3 is 16 residues long. Germline loops: CDR1 MNHEY, CDR2 SVGAGI. V trimming: 0 bases; J trimming: 6 bases; junction bases outside the gene matches: 11. CDR3 in amino acids: CASSYSATGFKREQYF. DNA for the CDR3: TGTGCCAGCAGTTACTCAGCGACAGGGTTTAAACGCGAGCAGTACTTC.

This clonotype occurred a few times. The genes are TRBV11-1 and TRBJ2-2; the D is unclear. The germline gives CDR1 SGHAT, CDR2 FQDESV (reference sequence). V shed 1 base and J shed 1 base, with 7 bases lying between them. This CDR3 is 15 amino acids long. The CDR3 protein is CASSLEPRNTGELFF. The DNA for the CDR3 is TGTGCCAGCAGCTTAGAGCCTAGGAACACCGGGGAGCTGTTTTTT.